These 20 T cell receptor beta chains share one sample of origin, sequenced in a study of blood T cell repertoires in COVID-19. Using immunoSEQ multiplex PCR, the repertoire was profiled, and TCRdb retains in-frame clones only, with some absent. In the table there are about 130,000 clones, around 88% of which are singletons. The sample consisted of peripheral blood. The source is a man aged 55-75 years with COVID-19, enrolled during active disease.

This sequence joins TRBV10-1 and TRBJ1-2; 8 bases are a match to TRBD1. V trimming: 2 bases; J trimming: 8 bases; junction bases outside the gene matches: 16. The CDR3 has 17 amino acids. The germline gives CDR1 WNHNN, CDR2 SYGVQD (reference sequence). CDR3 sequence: CASSEPSPNSGGRGYTF. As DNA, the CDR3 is TGCGCCAGCAGTGAGCCATCCCCGAACTCAGGGGGCCGGGGCTACACCTTC.

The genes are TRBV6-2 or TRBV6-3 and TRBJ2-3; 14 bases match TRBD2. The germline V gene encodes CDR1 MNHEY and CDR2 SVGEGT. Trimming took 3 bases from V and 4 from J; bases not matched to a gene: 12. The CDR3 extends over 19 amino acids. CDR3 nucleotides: TGTGCCAGCAGTTATCTCTTGGGACTAGCGGGGGTCGGGGCAGATACGCAGTATTTT. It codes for CASSYLLGLAGVGADTQYF.

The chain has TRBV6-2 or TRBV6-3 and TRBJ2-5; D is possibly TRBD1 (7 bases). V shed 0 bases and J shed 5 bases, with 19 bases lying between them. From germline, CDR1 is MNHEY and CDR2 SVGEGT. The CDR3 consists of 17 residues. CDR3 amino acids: CASSYSRKTRGRETQYF. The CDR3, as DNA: TGTGCCAGCAGTTACTCGAGAAAGACTAGGGGGCGGGAGACCCAGTACTTC.

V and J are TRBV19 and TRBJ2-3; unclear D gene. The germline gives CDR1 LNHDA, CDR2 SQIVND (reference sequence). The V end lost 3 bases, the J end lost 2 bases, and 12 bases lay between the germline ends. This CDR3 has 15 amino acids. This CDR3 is CASSIGAVITDTQYF. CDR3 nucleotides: TGTGCCAGTAGTATTGGAGCAGTAATCACAGATACGCAGTATTTT.

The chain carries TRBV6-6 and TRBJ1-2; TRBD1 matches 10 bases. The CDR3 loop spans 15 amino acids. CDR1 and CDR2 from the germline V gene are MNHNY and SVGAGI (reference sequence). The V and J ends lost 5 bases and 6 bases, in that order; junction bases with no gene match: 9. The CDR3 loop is CASSASDRGQDGYTF. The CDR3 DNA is TGTGCCAGCAGTGCGTCCGACAGGGGGCAGGATGGCTACACCTTC.

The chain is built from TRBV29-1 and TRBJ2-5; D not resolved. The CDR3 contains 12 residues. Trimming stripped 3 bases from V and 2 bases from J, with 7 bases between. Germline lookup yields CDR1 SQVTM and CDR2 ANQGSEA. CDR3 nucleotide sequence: TGCAGCGTTGACGGAGCGCAAGAGACCCAGTACTTC. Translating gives CSVDGAQETQYF.

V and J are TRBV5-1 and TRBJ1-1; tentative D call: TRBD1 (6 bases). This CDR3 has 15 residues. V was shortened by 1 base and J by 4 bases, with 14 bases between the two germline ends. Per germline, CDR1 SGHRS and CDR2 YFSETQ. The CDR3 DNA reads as TGCGCCAGCAGCTTGATGGGCAGGGGAGCCACTGAAGCTTTCTTT. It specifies CASSLMGRGATEAFF.

In DNA form, the CDR3 reads TGTGCCAGTACCCAGGGACAGTCACTATGGGGCAATCAGCCCCAGCATTTT. It translates to CASTQGQSLWGNQPQHF. The J gene is TRBJ1-5, the V gene TRBV19; 7 bases fit TRBD1. J was trimmed by 2 bases and V by 7 bases; bases with no gene match: 14. Germline V lookup: CDR1 LNHDA, CDR2 SQIVND (reference sequence). The CDR3 extends over 17 amino acids.

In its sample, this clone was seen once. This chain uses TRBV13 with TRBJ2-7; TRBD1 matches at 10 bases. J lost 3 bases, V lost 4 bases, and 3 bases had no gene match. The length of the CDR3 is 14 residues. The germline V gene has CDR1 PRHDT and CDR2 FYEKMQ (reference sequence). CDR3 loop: CASSWTGGVYEQYF. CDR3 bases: TGTGCCAGCAGCTGGACAGGGGGGGTCTACGAGCAGTACTTC.

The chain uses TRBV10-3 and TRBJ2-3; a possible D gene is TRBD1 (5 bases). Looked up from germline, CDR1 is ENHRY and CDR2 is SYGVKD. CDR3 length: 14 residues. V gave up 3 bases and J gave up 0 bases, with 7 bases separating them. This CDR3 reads CAISDKGSTDTQYF. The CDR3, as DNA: TGTGCCATCAGTGATAAGGGGAGCACAGATACGCAGTATTTT.

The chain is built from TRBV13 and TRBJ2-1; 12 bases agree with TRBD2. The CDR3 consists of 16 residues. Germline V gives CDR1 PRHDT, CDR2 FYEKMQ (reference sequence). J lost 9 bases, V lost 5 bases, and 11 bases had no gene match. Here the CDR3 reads CASSPIPSGGGGEQFF. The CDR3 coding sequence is TGTGCCAGCAGCCCTATCCCTAGCGGGGGGGGTGGTGAGCAGTTCTTC.

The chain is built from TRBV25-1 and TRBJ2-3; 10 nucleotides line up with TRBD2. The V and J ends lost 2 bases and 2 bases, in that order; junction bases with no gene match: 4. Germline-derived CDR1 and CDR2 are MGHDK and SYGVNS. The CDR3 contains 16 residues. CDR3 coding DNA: TGTGCCAGCAGTGAAAGGCTAGCGGGGGTCACAGATACGCAGTATTTT. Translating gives CASSERLAGVTDTQYF.

CDR3 residues: CSASSTDTQYF. The CDR3 DNA follows: TGCAGCGCTTCCTCCACAGATACGCAGTATTTT. The chain links TRBV29-1 to TRBJ2-3; D gene unclear. The CDR3 is made up of 11 amino acids. Per germline, CDR1 SQVTM and CDR2 ANQGSEA. The V end lost 7 bases, the J end lost 2 bases, and 7 bases lay between the germline ends.

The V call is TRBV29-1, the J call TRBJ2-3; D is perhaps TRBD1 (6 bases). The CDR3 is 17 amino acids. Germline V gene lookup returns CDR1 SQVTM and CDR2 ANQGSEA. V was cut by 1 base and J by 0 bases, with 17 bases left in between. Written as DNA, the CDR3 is TGCAGCGTTGAAGGGGGTAGTAGGGACATTAGCACAGATACGCAGTATTTT. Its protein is CSVEGGSRDISTDTQYF.

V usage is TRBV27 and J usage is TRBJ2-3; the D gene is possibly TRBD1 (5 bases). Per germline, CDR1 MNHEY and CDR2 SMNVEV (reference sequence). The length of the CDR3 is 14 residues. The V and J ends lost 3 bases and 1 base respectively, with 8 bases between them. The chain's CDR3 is CASSFQGGTDTQYF. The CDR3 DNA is TGTGCCAGCAGTTTTCAAGGGGGCACAGATACGCAGTATTTT.

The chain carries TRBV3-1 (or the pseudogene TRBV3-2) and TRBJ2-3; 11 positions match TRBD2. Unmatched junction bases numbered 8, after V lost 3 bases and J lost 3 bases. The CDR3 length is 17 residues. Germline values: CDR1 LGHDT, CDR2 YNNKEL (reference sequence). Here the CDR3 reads CASSHLSSGGRTDTQYF. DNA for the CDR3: TGTGCCAGCAGCCATTTGTCTAGCGGGGGGAGGACAGATACGCAGTATTTT.

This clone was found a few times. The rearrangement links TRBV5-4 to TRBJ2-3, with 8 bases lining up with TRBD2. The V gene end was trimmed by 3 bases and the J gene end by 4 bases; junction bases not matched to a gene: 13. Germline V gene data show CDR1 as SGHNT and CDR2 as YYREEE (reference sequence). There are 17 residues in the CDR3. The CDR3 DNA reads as TGTGCCAGCAGCTCCGAAATGGCGGGGGGCGGGGCAGATACGCAGTATTTT. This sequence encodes CASSSEMAGGGADTQYF.

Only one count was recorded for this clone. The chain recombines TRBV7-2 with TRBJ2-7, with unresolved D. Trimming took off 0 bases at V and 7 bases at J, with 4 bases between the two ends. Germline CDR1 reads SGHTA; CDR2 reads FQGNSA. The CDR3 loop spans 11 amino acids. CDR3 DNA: TGTGCCAGCAGCTTAGCGAGGGAGCAGTACTTC. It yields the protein CASSLAREQYF. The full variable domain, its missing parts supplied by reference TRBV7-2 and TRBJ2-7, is GAGVSQSPSNKVTEKGKDVELRCDPISGHTALYWYRQSLGQGLEFLIYFQGNSAPDKSGLPSDRFSAERTGGSVSTLTIQRTQQEDSAVYLCASSLAREQYFGPGTRLTVT.

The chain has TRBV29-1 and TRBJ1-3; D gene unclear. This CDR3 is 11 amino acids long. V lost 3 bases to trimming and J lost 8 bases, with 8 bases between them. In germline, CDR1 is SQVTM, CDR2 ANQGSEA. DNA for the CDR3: TGCAGCGTTGAGGTTCGGGACACCATATATTTT. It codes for CSVEVRDTIYF.

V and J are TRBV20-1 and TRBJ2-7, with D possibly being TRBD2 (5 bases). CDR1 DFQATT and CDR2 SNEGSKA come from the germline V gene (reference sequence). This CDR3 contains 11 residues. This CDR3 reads CSEGNNLEQYF. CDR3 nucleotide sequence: TGCAGCGAGGGAAACAATCTCGAGCAGTACTTC.